These 10 T cell receptor beta chains originate from one sample sequenced in a study of T cell repertoires in cytomegalovirus infection. From the reads, TCRdb called clonotypes with MiXCR, one entry per CDR3 protein. The sample comprises hundreds of thousands of distinct CDR3 sequences, about 33% of which are singletons, and 15% to 20% rests with the top ten. Antigens for these TCRs are unknown. Sequenced here: cultured PBMCs, sampled from culture after CMV antigen stimulation. The receptors were gathered from a human donor in good health (CMV status not recorded). Some clones in this sample may be carry-over from other donors' samples.

CDR3 DNA sequence: TGTGCCAGTAAAACAGGGTTATACAATGAGCAGTTCTTC. Its translation is CASKTGLYNEQFF. V gene TRBV5-4 combines with J gene TRBJ2-1; D may be TRBD1 (6 bases). CDR3 length: 13 residues. Germline V CDR1 and CDR2: SGHNT, YYREEE (reference sequence). V was clipped by 8 bases and J by 4 bases, with 13 bases between them.

V and J are TRBV20-1 and TRBJ2-7; 7 nucleotides line up with TRBD1. The CDR3 has 13 residues. V was clipped by 4 bases and J by 6 bases; unmatched bases: 9. Germline V CDR1 and CDR2: DFQATT, SNEGSKA (reference sequence). CDR3: CSAIKGARPEQYF. CDR3 sequence (DNA): TGCAGTGCTATAAAGGGGGCGCGACCCGAGCAGTACTTC.

This clonotype has more than one count but fewer than ten. V and J are TRBV19 and TRBJ1-5; 8 bases match TRBD1. The V and J ends lost 9 bases and 2 bases, in that order; junction bases with no gene match: 12. This CDR3 has 16 residues. Per the germline V gene, CDR1 is LNHDA and CDR2 is SQIVND (reference sequence). CDR3 sequence reads: CASRTMGTGGNQPQHF. CDR3 nucleotide sequence: TGTGCCAGCCGGACAATGGGGACAGGAGGCAATCAGCCCCAGCATTTT.

This chain uses TRBV27 with TRBJ2-1; 7 nucleotides agree with TRBD2. This CDR3 region has 15 residues. Trimming cost V 2 bases and J 3 bases; bases outside gene matches: 4. The germline gives CDR1 MNHEY, CDR2 SMNVEV (reference sequence). The CDR3 sequence: CASSLGSSGYNEQFF. In nucleotides, the CDR3 is TGTGCCAGCAGTTTAGGGTCTAGCGGCTACAATGAGCAGTTCTTC.

The chain joins TRBV12-3 or TRBV12-4 to TRBJ1-1; 8 positions agree with TRBD1. V gave up 5 bases and J gave up 7 bases; unmatched junction bases: 9. The CDR3 loop spans 14 amino acids. CDR3 protein: CASSRRGPGDEAFF. In DNA form, the CDR3 reads TGTGCCAGCAGTCGCAGGGGGCCGGGGGATGAAGCTTTCTTT.

This clonotype was counted a single time. The rearrangement joins TRBV2 to TRBJ1-5; tentative D call: TRBD1 (6 bases). The V end was cut by 1 base, the J end by 11 bases, with 15 bases between. Germline V gene lookup returns CDR1 SNHLY and CDR2 FYNNEI. This CDR3 is built from 14 residues. The CDR3 spells CASSEEGGKGTQHF. CDR3 coding DNA: TGTGCCAGCAGTGAAGAGGGGGGAAAGGGGACCCAGCATTTT. Based on the CDR3 plus reference TRBV2 and TRBJ1-5, the full variable domain is EPEVTQTPSHQVTQMGQEVILRCVPISNHLYFYWYRQILGQKVEFLVSFYNNEISEKSEIFDDQFSVERPDGSNFTLKIRSTKLEDSAMYFCASSEEGGKGTQHFGDGTRLSIL.

This clonotype was detected only a few times. The chain couples TRBV29-1 to TRBJ1-1; 7 bases agree with TRBD1. Germline V gives CDR1 SQVTM, CDR2 ANQGSEA. CDR3 size: 14 residues. J lost 0 bases, V lost 8 bases, and 9 bases had no gene match. CDR3 sequence: CSHSRDSMNTEAFF. The CDR3 nucleotides are TGCAGCCACTCTCGGGACAGCATGAACACTGAAGCTTTCTTT.

In its sample, this clonotype was seen once. The chain has TRBV6-2 or TRBV6-3 and TRBJ1-1; tentatively, D is TRBD1 (5 bases). The CDR3 has 17 amino acids. Germline V CDR1 and CDR2: MNHEY, SVGEGT. The V end lost 0 bases, the J end lost 0 bases, and 14 bases lay between the germline ends. The CDR3 bases are TGTGCCAGCAGTTACTCAAGGGGAGAAGGCTTGAACACTGAAGCTTTCTTT. Translating gives CASSYSRGEGLNTEAFF.

This clonotype was detected only a few times. This chain joins TRBV4-2 and TRBJ2-3; D is possibly TRBD1 or TRBD2 (5 bases each). CDR1 and CDR2 (germline): LGHNA, YNFKEQ. This CDR3 spans 17 amino acids. V gave up 1 base and J gave up 0 bases, with 14 bases separating them. Here the CDR3 reads CASSQARRGGSTDTQYF. The DNA of the CDR3 is TGTGCCAGCAGCCAAGCCCGTCGGGGCGGGAGCACAGATACGCAGTATTTT.

Remarks on this clonotype: Given a much more abundant clone one base away, this may be a read error. This sequence joins TRBV24-1 and TRBJ2-6, with D unclear. Germline V lookup: CDR1 KGHDR, CDR2 SFDVKD. The CDR3 spans 14 residues. Between the trimmed V and J ends, which lost 10 bases and 2 bases, there was a span of 11 bases. CDR3 bases: TGTGCCACTGATACCAGAGCTGGGGCCAACGTCCTGACTTTC. Its translation: CATDTRAGANVLTF.